Below are 18 T cell receptor beta chains sequenced from a single sample in a study of blood T cells in healthy people across ages. Together with a sample-barcoded 5' primer, a J-beta primer mix was included in a second PCR lasting roughly 6 to 12 cycles. TCRdb fed the 5' RACE reads into MiXCR, producing one record per CDR3 protein. The sample has around 870,000 distinct CDR3 sequences; less than 35% are singletons. Sequenced: blood. The receptor set was obtained from a woman older than 75 in good health.

The sample holds many counts of this clonotype. CDR3 region: CASSYLSGETQYF. CDR3 nucleotide sequence: TGTGCCAGCAGTTACCTCTCCGGGGAGACCCAGTACTTC. The V call is TRBV27, the J call TRBJ2-5; D gene ambiguous. Germline values: CDR1 MNHEY, CDR2 SMNVEV (reference sequence). CDR3 size: 13 residues. Trimming removed 4 bases at V and 5 bases at J, with 11 bases between.

This clonotype came up many times. This chain joins TRBV20-1 and TRBJ2-3; TRBD2 matches 8 bases. CDR3 length: 14 amino acids. Per the germline V gene, CDR1 is DFQATT and CDR2 is SNEGSKA (reference sequence). The junction had 6 bases not matched to a gene; V was cut back by 5 bases and J by 2 bases. The CDR3, as DNA: TGCAGTGCTCGGGAGGGACCGACCACAGATACGCAGTATTTT. It translates to CSAREGPTTDTQYF.

This clonotype was detected ten times or more. The chain couples TRBV2 to TRBJ2-3; TRBD1 or TRBD2 may be the D gene (5 bases each). The CDR3 spans 15 residues. The V gene lost 4 bases and the J gene lost 5 bases, with 16 bases spanning the gap. CDR1 SNHLY and CDR2 FYNNEI come from the germline V gene. CDR3 sequence reads: CASSVPGKRGDTQYF. CDR3 sequence (DNA): TGTGCCAGCAGTGTTCCCGGGAAGAGGGGAGATACGCAGTATTTT.

This chain links TRBV18 with TRBJ1-2, with D uncertain. The germline V gene has CDR1 KGHSH and CDR2 LQKENI. The length of the CDR3 is 14 residues. V was cut by 0 bases and J by 2 bases, with 7 bases left in between. Written as DNA, the CDR3 is TGTGCCAGCTCACCACCCCTAGAGAACTATGGCTACACCTTC. It yields the protein CASSPPLENYGYTF.

The J gene is TRBJ2-7, the V gene TRBV7-2; D not resolved. The CDR3 totals 13 residues. CDR1 and CDR2 from the germline V gene are SGHTA and FQGNSA. Trimming cost V 0 bases and J 3 bases, with 6 bases left between them. CDR3 in DNA: TGTGCCAGCAGCTTAGCGGGGAACTACGAGCAGTACGTC. Protein: CASSLAGNYEQYV.

J is TRBJ2-3 and V is TRBV6-2 or TRBV6-3; unclear D gene. Germline V CDR1 and CDR2: MNHEY, SVGEGT. The CDR3 is made up of 16 amino acids. The V gene lost 2 bases and the J gene lost 1 base, with 13 bases spanning the gap. The CDR3 sequence: CASSYRYRPGTDTQYF. Here the CDR3 DNA reads TGTGCCAGCAGTTACCGTTACCGACCCGGCACAGATACGCAGTATTTT.

This clonotype was recorded a few times. The CDR3 DNA reads TGTGCCAGCAGACGATTAGCGGGGGGCTCCTACAATGAGCAGTTCTTC. Its translation is CASRRLAGGSYNEQFF. This chain uses TRBV11-2 with TRBJ2-1, with 10 bases aligning to TRBD2. Germline V CDR1 and CDR2: SGHAT, FQNNGV. V trimming: 6 bases; J trimming: 0 bases; junction bases outside the gene matches: 5. The CDR3 totals 16 residues.

This clonotype has a count of ten or more. The chain joins TRBV3-1 to TRBJ1-5; TRBD1 agrees at 7 bases. V shed 4 bases and J 7 bases; nucleotides not matched to a gene: 7. Germline V gene data show CDR1 as LGHDT and CDR2 as YNNKEL (reference sequence). The CDR3 runs 14 residues. CDR3 nucleotide sequence: TGTGCCAGCAGCCTAACAGGGGAGGGACAGCCCCAGCATTTT. It encodes CASSLTGEGQPQHF.

This clonotype was found a few times. This could be a read error, since a much larger clone is one nucleotide away. The chain carries TRBV4-3 and TRBJ2-1, with 7 bases lining up with TRBD1. This CDR3 region has 15 residues. Germline V CDR1 and CDR2: LGHNA, YSLEER. Unmatched junction bases numbered 14, after V lost 6 bases and J lost 9 bases. CDR3 sequence: CASRATDRDRGEQFF. The CDR3 nucleotides are TGCGCCAGCAGGGCCACAGACAGGGATCGGGGTGAGCAGTTCTTC.

This clonotype was observed at least ten times. V is TRBV6-5 and J is TRBJ1-2; no firm D call. CDR1 MNHEY and CDR2 SVGAGI come from the germline V gene. The CDR3 covers 15 residues. The V gene lost 2 bases and the J gene lost 3 bases, with 13 bases spanning the gap. The CDR3 loop reads CASSYKYAEDYGYTF. The DNA for the CDR3 is TGTGCCAGCAGTTACAAGTACGCCGAGGACTATGGCTACACCTTC.

Comment on this clonotype: Just one base apart from a much larger clone, this may be a read error. The conserved final phenylalanine or tryptophan is absent from the CDR3, which likely points to a read error. The V and J genes are TRBV20-1 and TRBJ2-3; TRBD2 matches at 10 bases. Unmatched junction bases numbered 6, after V lost 6 bases and J lost 6 bases. CDR3 length equals 13 residues. CDR1 and CDR2 (germline): DFQATT, SNEGSKA (reference sequence). The CDR3, as DNA: TGCAGTGCCCTAGCGGGGGTGCTTGATACGCAGTATTTG. This sequence encodes CSALAGVLDTQYL.

This clonotype has a count of ten or more. This chain links TRBV7-2 with TRBJ1-1; D may be TRBD1 (5 bases). V lost 1 base and J lost 3, with 12 bases in between. The CDR3 runs 15 residues. The germline V gene has CDR1 SGHTA and CDR2 FQGNSA. CDR3 residues: CASSLGRLRDTEAFF. DNA for the CDR3: TGTGCCAGCAGCTTAGGACGACTCAGGGACACTGAAGCTTTCTTT.

This clonotype has at least ten counts. This chain uses TRBV6-5 with TRBJ2-5; D remains ambiguous. Germline V CDR1 and CDR2: MNHEY, SVGAGI. This CDR3 has 14 residues. The germline V and J ends were trimmed by 7 bases and 1 base, with 13 bases remaining between them. The DNA for the CDR3 is TGTGCCAGCACCACGGGCAGCCTCCAAGAGACCCAGTACTTC. Translated: CASTTGSLQETQYF.

On this clonotype: A read error may be the cause here, since a much bigger clone is one base away. The chain employs TRBV7-2 and TRBJ1-6; D ambiguous. CDR1 and CDR2 from the germline V gene are SGHTA and FQGNSA. The CDR3 sequence is 14 residues long. The DNA of the CDR3 is TGTGCCAGCAGCTTAGAAGTCAGAGATTCACCCCCCCACTTT. Translating gives CASSLEVRDSPPHF.

This clonotype was seen a handful of times. This chain links TRBV5-1 with TRBJ1-5; D remains unclear. Trimming shortened V by 2 bases and J by 3 bases, and 12 bases separated the two germline ends. The CDR3 extends over 15 amino acids. Germline loops: CDR1 SGHRS, CDR2 YFSETQ. The CDR3 region has the DNA TGCGCCAGCAGCTTAGGTACCACCATCAATCAGCCCCAGCATTTT. Its translation: CASSLGTTINQPQHF.

The genes are TRBV6-5 and TRBJ1-2, with D possibly TRBD1 on 5 matching bases. V was pared by 2 bases and J by 8 bases, with 18 bases between. Germline CDR1 is MNHEY and CDR2 is SVGAGI. This CDR3 contains 15 residues. The CDR3 DNA reads TGTGCCAGCAGTTACCCGCGTGTGGGGGTTAGCGGCTACACCTTC. Encoded protein: CASSYPRVGVSGYTF.

V is TRBV29-1 and J is TRBJ2-4, with D possibly being TRBD1 or TRBD2 (5 bases each). Per germline, CDR1 SQVTM and CDR2 ANQGSEA. The CDR3 consists of 13 residues. Trimming took 7 bases from V and 13 from J, leaving 23 bases between them. The CDR3, as DNA: TGCAGCGGTAGGGCAACCCTCATGGGGGAGCAGTACTTC. It codes for CSGRATLMGEQYF.

J is TRBJ2-1 and V is TRBV6-2 or TRBV6-3, with 9 bases fitting TRBD1. J was trimmed by 6 bases and V by 7 bases; bases with no gene match: 16. CDR3 length: 17 amino acids. Germline CDR1 and CDR2: MNHEY and SVGEGT. The CDR3 sequence: CASTKGHGDRDRNEQFF. The DNA for the CDR3 is TGTGCCAGCACCAAGGGTCACGGGGACAGGGATCGCAATGAGCAGTTCTTC.